Listed here are 19 T cell receptor beta chains from one sample, sequenced in a study of T cells in Graves' hyperthyroidism and ophthalmopathy. Amplified TCR beta CDR3 regions derived from RNA transcripts. The HTBI primer set served for first-round RT-PCR of the TCR CDR3. TCRdb reprocessed the multiplex PCR reads with MiXCR, giving one entry per CDR3 protein. The sample has 300,000 to 450,000 distinct CDR3 sequences, 15% seen once. Sequencing input: blood. All receptors come from a woman aged 25 to 39 with Graves' hyperthyroidism.

J is TRBJ2-3 and V is TRBV3-1; possibly TRBD1 or TRBD2 for D (5 bases each). Per the germline V gene, CDR1 is LGHDT and CDR2 is YNNKEL (reference sequence). This CDR3 is 15 amino acids long. Between the trimmed V and J ends, which lost 5 bases and 4 bases, there was a span of 16 bases. The CDR3 DNA is TGTGCCAGCAGCAGCCGGGACCGGGCCCCAGATACGCAGTATTTT. This translates into CASSSRDRAPDTQYF.

This clonotype has just a few counts. With a much larger clone just one base away, this may be a read error. J is TRBJ2-1 and V is TRBV3-1; a possible D gene is TRBD2 (5 bases). V dropped 0 bases and J dropped 4 bases, with 13 bases sitting between them. The CDR3 is made up of 16 amino acids. CDR1 is LGHDT, CDR2 YNNKEL, per germline (reference sequence). As DNA, the CDR3 is TGTGCCAGCAGCCAAGAGCCAGCGGTACTTTACAATGAGCAGTTCTTC. This gives the protein CASSQEPAVLYNEQFF.

This clonotype has just a few counts. With a much larger clone just one base away, this may be a read error. For the CDR3, the DNA is TGTGCCAGCAGTTTGGAGACAGGTGGCTACAATGAGCGGTTCTTC. This translates into CASSLETGGYNERFF. V and J are TRBV12-3 or TRBV12-4 and TRBJ2-1; a possible D gene is TRBD1 (6 bases). CDR3 length equals 15 residues.

This clonotype has ten or more counts. J is TRBJ1-2 and V is TRBV28; D unclear. The CDR3 sequence is 17 residues long. Germline CDR1 and CDR2: MDHEN and SYDVKM. V was trimmed by 6 bases and J by 8 bases, leaving 28 bases between them. This CDR3 reads CASSPVAGGPLALGYTF. In DNA, the CDR3 is TGTGCCAGCAGCCCAGTTGCCGGCGGCCCCTTGGCCTTGGGCTACACCTTC.

The chain uses TRBV18 and TRBJ2-4; 13 bases align to TRBD2. With 4 bases clipped from V and 6 bases from J, the junction kept 12 bases outside the gene matches. The CDR3 loop spans 18 amino acids. Germline V gives CDR1 KGHSH, CDR2 LQKENI. CDR3 nucleotide sequence: TGTGCCAGCTCACATGGCCTTGGACTAGCGGGAGTAGGAAACATTCAGTACTTC. Amino acids: CASSHGLGLAGVGNIQYF.

This clonotype was recorded many times. This chain joins TRBV4-1 and TRBJ2-5, with no clear D. The CDR3 runs to 14 residues. The V end lost 1 base, the J end lost 2 bases, and 8 bases lay between the germline ends. Germline V gene sequence: CDR1 MGHRA, CDR2 YSYEKL. This CDR3 reads CASSQGLRQETQYF. DNA for the CDR3: TGCGCCAGCAGCCAAGGTTTGCGTCAAGAGACCCAGTACTTC.

The rearrangement uses TRBV5-4 and TRBJ2-1; D is ambiguous. The CDR3 consists of 15 residues. The ends were cut back, 4 bases at V and 9 bases at J, with 20 bases in the middle. Germline values: CDR1 SGHNT, CDR2 YYREEE (reference sequence). The CDR3 DNA follows: TGTGCCAGCAGCGCGGCGGACGTTGGTTTTGTTGAGCAGTTCTTC. Protein sequence: CASSAADVGFVEQFF.

This clonotype was seen only a few times. This chain uses TRBV29-1 with TRBJ2-7; 10 nucleotides align to TRBD2. The trim removed 3 bases at V and 2 bases at J, leaving 4 bases unmatched. Germline CDR1 and CDR2: SQVTM and ANQGSEA. The CDR3 covers 14 residues. The CDR3 DNA reads as TGCAGCGTTGAGAAACTAGCGGGACCCTACGAGCAGTACTTC. It yields the protein CSVEKLAGPYEQYF.

This clonotype was recorded at least ten times. CDR3 sequence (DNA): TGTGCCAGTCAGAGGACAGACAATAACTATGGCTACACCTTC. It yields the protein CASQRTDNNYGYTF. The rearrangement joins TRBV2 to TRBJ1-2, with a tentative D call TRBD1 (6 bases). The CDR3 is made up of 14 amino acids. V was pared by 9 bases and J by 1 base, with 15 bases between. Germline V gene sequence: CDR1 SNHLY, CDR2 FYNNEI.

Notes on this clonotype: Possible read error: a much larger clone is one base away. The J gene is TRBJ2-7, the V gene TRBV18, with TRBD2 as a possible D gene (6 bases). The tail of the sequence fits TRBJ2-1 better, so the J call may be wrong. Germline CDR1 KGHSH, CDR2 LQKENI. The CDR3 is 15 residues long. Here the CDR3 reads CASSPSGAAPYEQFF. Written as DNA, the CDR3 is TGTGCCAGCTCACCGTCGGGAGCGGCACCCTACGAGCAGTTCTTC.

This clonotype was observed many times. The chain recombines TRBV29-1 with TRBJ1-1, with a tentative D call TRBD1 (5 bases). The CDR3 is made up of 12 amino acids. Trimming left V 6 bases short and J 1 base short, with 9 bases between. Looked up from germline, CDR1 is SQVTM and CDR2 is ANQGSEA. The CDR3 region has the DNA TGCAGCGTAGGGCAGGGGAACACTGAAGCTTTCTTT. It is translated as CSVGQGNTEAFF.

This clonotype was detected many times. V is TRBV12-3 or TRBV12-4 and J is TRBJ2-5, with 8 bases lining up with TRBD2. The CDR3 spans 15 residues. Trimming cost V 7 bases and J 5 bases; bases outside gene matches: 12. The CDR3 reads CASKTRLAGFETQYF. The CDR3 DNA follows: TGTGCCAGCAAGACAAGGCTAGCGGGTTTTGAGACCCAGTACTTC.

At least ten counts were recorded for this clonotype. The chain couples TRBV28 to TRBJ1-3; D is ambiguous. The germline CDR1 and CDR2 sequences are MDHEN and SYDVKM. This CDR3 has 16 residues. V lost 5 bases, J lost 0 bases, and 14 bases lay in between. The CDR3 DNA is TGTGCCAGCAGTGCCCCCGGCCGAAGCTCTGGAAACACCATATATTTT. Encoded protein: CASSAPGRSSGNTIYF. Combining the CDR3 with reference TRBV28 and TRBJ1-3 gives the whole variable domain DVKVTQSSRYLVKRTGEKVFLECVQDMDHENMFWYRQDPGLGLRLIYFSYDVKMKEKGDIPEGYSVSREKKERFSLILESASTNQTSMYLCASSAPGRSSGNTIYFGEGSWLTVV.

This clonotype was picked up a small number of times. The CDR3 loop reads CASSYSTGGGYGYTF. CDR3 nucleotide sequence: TGTGCCAGCAGTTACTCGACAGGGGGTGGCTATGGCTACACCTTC. V is TRBV6-5 and J is TRBJ1-2; TRBD1 aligns across 9 bases. Germline trimming cut 0 bases from V and 4 bases from J; bases unmatched to any gene: 3. The CDR3 sequence is 15 residues long. Germline CDR1 reads MNHEY; CDR2 reads SVGAGI.

The J gene is TRBJ2-1, the V gene TRBV6-5, with 11 bases that match TRBD1. V trimming: 2 bases; J trimming: 8 bases; junction bases outside the gene matches: 5. The germline gives CDR1 MNHEY, CDR2 SVGAGI. The CDR3 has 15 amino acids. The CDR3 DNA reads TGTGCCAGCAGTTACCGTGGACAGGGGGCGGATGAGCAGTTCTTC. Its translation is CASSYRGQGADEQFF.

The chain joins TRBV20-1 to TRBJ1-4; TRBD1 might be the D (5 bases). The germline V gene encodes CDR1 DFQATT and CDR2 SNEGSKA (reference sequence). V lost 6 bases to trimming and J lost 7 bases, with 15 bases between them. The length of the CDR3 is 13 residues. The CDR3 protein is CSATGEAGEKLFF. The CDR3 nucleotides are TGCAGTGCAACGGGGGAGGCAGGTGAAAAACTGTTTTTT.

This clonotype was detected many times. The junction departs from germline at one end; a sequencing error may be responsible. This rearrangement joins TRBV3-1 to TRBJ2-7, with a tentative D call TRBD1 (6 bases). Germline V gene sequence: CDR1 LGHDT, CDR2 YNNKEL (reference sequence). The CDR3 extends over 12 amino acids. The CDR3, as DNA: TGTGCCAGCAGCCAAGAGAACAGGGAGCCGTACTTC. Translated: CASSQENREPYF.

This clonotype showed up many times. V and J are TRBV7-8 and TRBJ1-4; a weak D match, TRBD1 (5 bases). Trimming took off 5 bases at V and 7 bases at J, with 17 bases between the two ends. From germline, CDR1 is SGHVS and CDR2 FQNEAQ. This CDR3 has 15 amino acids. CDR3 coding DNA: TGTGCCAGCAGCCCCCGGTGGGACGGGGGTGAAAAACTGTTTTTT. This gives the protein CASSPRWDGGEKLFF. The whole variable domain, remainder taken from reference TRBV7-8 and TRBJ1-4, is GAGVSQSPRYKVAKRGQDVALRCDPISGHVSLFWYQQALGQGPEFLTYFQNEAQLDKSGLPSDRFFAERPEGSVSTLKIQRTQQEDSAVYLCASSPRWDGGEKLFFGSGTQLSVL.

The table lists this clonotype with a few counts. The V call is TRBV4-2, the J call TRBJ2-1; 8 bases align to TRBD2. The V segment lost 2 bases and the J segment 9 bases; nucleotides outside the gene matches: 12. The CDR3 spans 16 residues. The germline gives CDR1 LGHNA, CDR2 YNFKEQ. CDR3 region: CASSQRRGAGAVEQFF. The CDR3 nucleotides are TGTGCCAGCAGCCAACGGCGGGGAGCGGGAGCTGTTGAGCAGTTCTTC.